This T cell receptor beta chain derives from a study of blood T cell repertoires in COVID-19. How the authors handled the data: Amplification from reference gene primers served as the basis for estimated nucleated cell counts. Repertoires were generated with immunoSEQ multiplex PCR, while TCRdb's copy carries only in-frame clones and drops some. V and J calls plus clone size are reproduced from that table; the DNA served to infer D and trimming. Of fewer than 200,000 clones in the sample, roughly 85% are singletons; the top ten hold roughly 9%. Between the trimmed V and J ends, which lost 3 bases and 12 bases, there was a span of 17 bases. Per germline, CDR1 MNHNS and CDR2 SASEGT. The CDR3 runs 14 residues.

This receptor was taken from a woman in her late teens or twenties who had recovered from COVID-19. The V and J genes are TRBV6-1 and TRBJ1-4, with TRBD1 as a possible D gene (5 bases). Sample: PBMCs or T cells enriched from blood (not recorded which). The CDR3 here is CASSEGRANSELFF. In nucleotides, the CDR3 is TGTGCCAGCAGTGAGGGCAGGGCTAATTCAGAACTGTTTTTT.